A selection of T cell receptor beta chains follows, all from one sample in a study of blood T cell repertoires in COVID-19. The assay was immunoSEQ multiplex PCR, and TCRdb's table has in-frame clones only and misses some. The sample has under 250,000 clones, around four fifths seen once; the top ten hold approximately 3.8%. Sequenced: PBMCs or T cells enriched from blood (not recorded which). Source of these receptors: a woman aged 35 to 49 who had been exposed to COVID-19. Both conserved end residues are trimmed from each CDR3. Fields, in order: J gene, V gene, CDR3 protein.

TRBJ1-5 | TRBV6-5 | ASRRTGRNQPQH
TRBJ1-6 | TRBV9 | ASNSGQGGSPLH
TRBJ2-5 | TRBV7-3 | ASSHEGGANQETQY
TRBJ1-2 | TRBV5-1 | ASSLEGFRGEGGYT
TRBJ1-4 | TRBV28 | ATSERGHEKLF
TRBJ2-3 | TRBV5-4 | ASSFPSGGITDTQY
TRBJ2-5 | TRBV9 | ASTVAGGPGETQY
TRBJ1-1 | TRBV5-1 | ASSLEQSNTEAF
TRBJ1-2 | TRBV4-3 | ASSQDLARVYGYT
TRBJ2-7 | TRBV3-1/TRBV3-2 | ASSHSPRRRTDEQY
TRBJ1-1 | TRBV5-1 | ASSLQGDGGEAF
TRBJ1-2 | TRBV6-5 | ASSYDGQSNYGYT
TRBJ2-7 | TRBV6-5 | ASNQGYEQY
TRBJ2-2 | TRBV7-2 | ASSLGWDYTGELF
TRBJ1-3 | TRBV7-2 | ASSSQQGGSGNTIY
TRBJ2-3 | TRBV28 | ASEGTADTQY
TRBJ1-1 | TRBV7-9 | ASSLDTGEAF
TRBJ1-5 | TRBV6-5 | ASTTYVGSNQPQH
TRBJ1-3 | TRBV6-5 | ASSGLSGNTIY
TRBJ1-3 | TRBV3-1/TRBV3-2 | ASSLGQGNTIY
TRBJ1-2 | TRBV6-5 | ASSLLGGVRGYT
TRBJ1-5 | TRBV15 | ATSRQGYSNQPQH
TRBJ2-3 | TRBV19 | ASSNQDTQY
TRBJ1-1 | TRBV18 | ASSPPRTEAF
TRBJ2-5 | TRBV2 | ASHRYQETQY
TRBJ2-7 | TRBV6-2/TRBV6-3 | ASSWAGASSYEQY
TRBJ2-3 | TRBV7-3 | ASSLMGDTQY
TRBJ2-3 | TRBV9 | ASSDGGTDTQY
TRBJ2-3 | TRBV7-3 | ASSLTSGLTDTQY
TRBJ1-2 | TRBV6-5 | ATKPGQGEGYT
TRBJ1-2 | TRBV7-9 | ASSPPQGTNYGYT
TRBJ2-7 | TRBV4-2 | ASSQREQGIYEQY
TRBJ2-7 | TRBV30 | AWDGTGLYEQY
TRBJ2-1 | TRBV19 | ATRGTTYNEQF
TRBJ1-1 | TRBV18 | ASSPSGPTGGLNTEAF
TRBJ1-5 | TRBV6-5 | ASRPSQGNQPQH
TRBJ2-3 | TRBV29-1 | SAGERGTDTQY
TRBJ2-2 | TRBV2 | ASEGDPAGTGELF
TRBJ1-2 | TRBV19 | ASSIGGKGAYGYT
TRBJ1-1 | TRBV5-4 | ASSIGQGLTEAF
TRBJ1-6 | TRBV5-1 | ASSLAGEVTYNSPLH
TRBJ1-4 | TRBV5-8 | ASSSAGGSNEKLF
TRBJ2-3 | TRBV7-2 | ASTKRERSTDTQY
TRBJ1-6 | TRBV6-1 | ASSEPPSGGNSPLH
TRBJ1-2 | TRBV19 | ASSERTGTSRYGYT
TRBJ1-1 | TRBV5-5 | ASSHRENTEAF
TRBJ1-1 | TRBV9 | ASSVGSEQGARTF
TRBJ2-3 | TRBV3-1/TRBV3-2 | ASSQGLAGVWSTDTQY
TRBJ1-1 | TRBV5-8 | ASSSGGMNTEAF
TRBJ1-3 | TRBV5-1 | ASSLTRGENTIY
TRBJ1-5 | TRBV4-2 | ASRGTGGEFQPQH
TRBJ1-1 | TRBV19 | ASREGGKTEAF
TRBJ2-1 | TRBV7-2 | ASSPSRDYNEQF
TRBJ1-1 | TRBV6-5 | ASRRTVNTEAF
TRBJ1-3 | TRBV6-5 | ASSGTGGGNTIY